The source of this T cell receptor (beta chain) is a study of regulatory T cells in long-lasting Graves disease. Regarding the study as a whole: Authors noted too few samples as a limitation. Patients with persistent disease showed a bias toward TRBV28, TRBJ1-2 and TRBJ2-5.

This clonotype was counted a few times. Its antigen is currently unknown. Time point of the sample: newly diagnosed GD, antithyroid drugs for less than 3 months. PBMC RNA served as the TCR library source. Recruitment took place at an endocrinology department in Xi'an, China. Arm-PCR of CDR3 regions and iRepertoire HTBI primers were used to build TCR beta libraries. TCRdb processed the multiplex PCR reads anew with MiXCR; each CDR3 protein has one entry. The repertoire has roughly 400,000 distinct CDR3 sequences, approximately 16% of them found once; the top ten carry 20% to 25%. The ends were cut back, 3 bases at V and 11 bases at J, with 7 bases in the middle. The germline V gene encodes CDR1 DFQATT and CDR2 SNEGSKA (reference sequence). This CDR3 has 9 residues. These sequences were also reported in another study, on T cells in Graves' hyperthyroidism and ophthalmopathy. That source notes: No progression to ophthalmopathy during 18 months of follow-up defined stable disease.

The sequence derives from a woman between 18 and 29 years old with Graves disease. The sample here was peripheral blood mononuclear cells (PBMCs), taken at new diagnosis, from a patient treated with antithyroid drugs. The chain employs TRBV20-1 and TRBJ1-1, with a possible D match to TRBD1 (5 bases). The DNA of the CDR3 is TGCAGTGCTAGGGGGGGGGCTTTCTTT. Translated: CSARGGAFF.